The present TCR beta chain was sequenced within a study of T cell responses to AZD1222 COVID-19 vaccine. Study-level findings and limits: White British donors predominated, females outnumbered males, and clonal diversity was possibly underestimated. Spike was spanned by vaccine-associated CD4 TCRs, which were dominant at 160-218 and 743-854. Reportedly, nearly half of unique spike TCRs recognized epitopes outside B.1.351/B.1.1.7 mutations. Two doses of AZD1222 preceded a rise in Spike-specific TCR breadth and depth.

The germline gives CDR1 KGHSH, CDR2 LQKENI. The CDR3 loop spans 13 amino acids. V was trimmed by 4 bases and J by 6 bases, leaving 13 bases between them. The repertoire was sequenced with immunoSEQ multiplex PCR; TCRdb's copy has only in-frame clones and lacks some. The repertoire consists of 93,000 or so clones, with roughly 91% occurring once and the leading ten covering roughly 42%. About this clone: Its antigen is currently unknown.

The chain combines TRBV18 with TRBJ2-7; possibly TRBD1 for D (6 bases). Sequencing used peripheral blood, obtained on day 0 of AZD1222 vaccination. The clonotype comes from an adult in good health. Here the CDR3 DNA reads TGTGCCAGCTCACGGGGCAGGGGTTTCGAGCAGTACTTC. Translation gives CASSRGRGFEQYF.